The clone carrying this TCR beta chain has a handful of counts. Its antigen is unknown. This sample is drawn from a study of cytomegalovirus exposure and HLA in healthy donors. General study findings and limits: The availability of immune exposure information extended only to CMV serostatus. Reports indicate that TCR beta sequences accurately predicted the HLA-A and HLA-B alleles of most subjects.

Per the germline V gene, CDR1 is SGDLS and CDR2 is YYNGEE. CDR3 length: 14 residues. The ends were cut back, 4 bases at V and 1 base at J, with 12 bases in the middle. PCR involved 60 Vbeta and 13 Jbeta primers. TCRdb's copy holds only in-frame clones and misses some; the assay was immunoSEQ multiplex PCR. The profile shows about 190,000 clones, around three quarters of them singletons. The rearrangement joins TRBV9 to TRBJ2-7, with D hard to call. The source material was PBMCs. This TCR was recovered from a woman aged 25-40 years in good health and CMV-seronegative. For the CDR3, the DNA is TGTGCCAGCAGCCCCCTCGAACTTTCCTACGAGCAGTACTTC. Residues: CASSPLELSYEQYF.